One sample yielded the 15 T cell receptor beta chains listed below, sequenced in a study of cytomegalovirus exposure and HLA in healthy donors. The study ran its PCR with 60 Vbeta and 13 Jbeta primers. The method was immunoSEQ multiplex PCR; TCRdb's version includes in-frame clones alone and lacks a portion of them. The table includes some 160,000 clones, approximately 84% detected once. Material for sequencing was PBMCs. Source of these receptors: a male donor in good health and CMV-seropositive.

The J gene is TRBJ2-7, the V gene TRBV19, with 11 bases fitting TRBD1. CDR1 and CDR2 from the germline V gene are LNHDA and SQIVND (reference sequence). V lost 5 bases, J lost 2 bases, and 8 bases stayed unmatched. The CDR3 loop spans 16 amino acids. The CDR3 sequence: CASSPRGTGGAYEQYF. CDR3 DNA sequence: TGTGCCAGTAGTCCACGCGGGACAGGGGGAGCCTACGAGCAGTACTTC.

This chain joins TRBV5-8 and TRBJ2-5, with TRBD2 identical over 15 bases. The germline V gene encodes CDR1 SGHTS and CDR2 YDEGEE. This CDR3 is 15 amino acids long. V trimming: 3 bases; J trimming: 5 bases; junction bases outside the gene matches: 2. CDR3 in DNA: TGTGCCAGCAGCTGGACTAGCGGGAGGGGGGAGACCCAGTACTTC. Residues: CASSWTSGRGETQYF.

This sequence joins TRBV4-1 and TRBJ2-7, with 7 nucleotides matching TRBD1. Germline loops: CDR1 MGHRA, CDR2 YSYEKL. V lost 2 bases and J lost 0; bases outside the gene matches: 10. This CDR3 comprises 17 residues. The CDR3 nucleotides read TGCGCCAGCAGCCAAAAAGATGTCTGGGACAGCTCCTACGAGCAGTACTTC. Amino acid sequence: CASSQKDVWDSSYEQYF.

The V and J genes are TRBV6-5 and TRBJ2-7; D possibly corresponds to TRBD2 (6 bases). V was trimmed by 0 bases and J by 2 bases, leaving 11 bases between them. Germline CDR1 and CDR2: MNHEY and SVGAGI. The CDR3 length is 15 residues. The CDR3 loop is CASSYSRRGTYEQYF. The CDR3 DNA reads TGTGCCAGCAGTTACTCGAGACGCGGGACCTACGAGCAGTACTTC.

This chain uses TRBV27 with TRBJ2-7; 10 positions match TRBD2. The V segment lost 5 bases and the J segment 8 bases; nucleotides outside the gene matches: 12. The germline V gene encodes CDR1 MNHEY and CDR2 SMNVEV (reference sequence). The CDR3 has 15 amino acids. The CDR3 sequence: CASSTPGLASDKQYF. CDR3 DNA: TGTGCCAGCAGTACACCGGGACTAGCGTCCGATAAGCAGTACTTC.

The V and J genes are TRBV6-1 and TRBJ2-5; D remains ambiguous. With the DNA end fitting TRBJ2-7 better, the J assignment may be wrong. The CDR3 length is 13 residues. In germline, CDR1 is MNHNS, CDR2 SASEGT. CDR3 protein: CASSDSRVSEQYF. The CDR3 nucleotides read TGTGCCAGCAGTGACTCTCGAGTAAGCGAGCAGTACTTC.

This clone has a handful of counts. The rearrangement joins TRBV6-5 to TRBJ2-7, with D tentatively TRBD1 (6 bases). Germline V CDR1 and CDR2: MNHEY, SVGAGI. The CDR3 totals 14 residues. The V and J ends lost 2 bases and 7 bases respectively, with 15 bases between them. The CDR3 nucleotides read TGTGCCAGCAGTTACGGGGGCGGCATTTGGGAGCAGTACTTC. It codes for CASSYGGGIWEQYF.

The rearrangement joins TRBV9 to TRBJ2-7; D perhaps matches TRBD1 (5 bases). Trimming cost V 4 bases and J 5 bases, with 10 bases left between them. Germline values: CDR1 SGDLS, CDR2 YYNGEE. This CDR3 is built from 12 residues. The CDR3 loop reads CASSTAGNEQYF. CDR3 nucleotides: TGTGCCAGCAGCACCGCAGGGAACGAGCAGTACTTC.

The chain combines TRBV5-1 with TRBJ2-5, with D unresolved. V was shortened by 6 bases and J by 5 bases, with 14 bases between the two germline ends. CDR3 size: 13 residues. Per germline, CDR1 SGHRS and CDR2 YFSETQ. The CDR3 DNA sequence: TGCGCCAGCACCTCTGACGGGTTTGAGACCCAGTACTTC. Protein sequence: CASTSDGFETQYF.

The chain recombines TRBV28 with TRBJ2-7; 7 positions agree with TRBD1. Germline V CDR1 and CDR2: MDHEN, SYDVKM. The CDR3 sequence is 15 residues long. Trimming removed 3 bases from V and 0 bases from J; junction bases left unmatched: 5. As DNA, the CDR3 is TGTGCCAGCAGTTTGGCCGGGACAGTCTCCTACGAGCAGTACTTC. Translation: CASSLAGTVSYEQYF.

This chain links TRBV4-2 with TRBJ2-1; tentative D call: TRBD2 (5 bases). The CDR3 contains 16 residues. The V gene lost 4 bases and the J gene lost 0 bases, with 13 bases spanning the gap. Germline V lookup: CDR1 LGHNA, CDR2 YNFKEQ. The CDR3 bases are TGTGCCAGCAGCCCGAGTTCGGGGAACTCCTACAATGAGCAGTTCTTC. Its protein product is CASSPSSGNSYNEQFF.

The rearrangement joins TRBV28 to TRBJ2-7, with TRBD1 as a possible D gene (6 bases). Germline V gives CDR1 MDHEN, CDR2 SYDVKM. The CDR3 length is 12 residues. Trimming left V 6 bases short and J 11 bases short, with 17 bases between. The CDR3 nucleotides read TGTGCCAGCAGCGTTCAGGGACAACCAGAGTACTTC. It yields the protein CASSVQGQPEYF.

This clone was counted a few times. V and J are TRBV9 and TRBJ2-1; 8 bases line up with TRBD2. Germline values: CDR1 SGDLS, CDR2 YYNGEE. V shed 7 bases, J shed 7 bases, and the junction held 7 bases outside the gene matches. The CDR3 covers 13 residues. The CDR3 reads CASGSGSRNEQFF. The CDR3, as DNA: TGTGCCAGCGGAAGCGGGAGTAGGAATGAGCAGTTCTTC.

This clone appeared a few times. This chain connects TRBV28 to TRBJ1-3; D is uncertain. The CDR3 sequence is 15 residues long. Trimming cost V 2 bases and J 4 bases, with 12 bases left between them. The germline V gene encodes CDR1 MDHEN and CDR2 SYDVKM. The CDR3 sequence: CASSLSAMVGNTIYF. In DNA, the CDR3 is TGTGCCAGCAGTTTAAGCGCAATGGTGGGAAACACCATATATTTT.

The chain employs TRBV10-3 and TRBJ2-7; 11 nucleotides agree with TRBD2. The CDR3 runs 16 residues. Germline V gene sequence: CDR1 ENHRY, CDR2 SYGVKD. After removal of 0 bases from V and 6 bases from J, the junction contained 7 bases not matched to a gene. CDR3 region: CAISESLGLAGPEQYF. CDR3 DNA sequence: TGTGCCATCAGTGAGTCGCTCGGACTAGCGGGTCCCGAGCAGTACTTC.